This T cell receptor (beta chain) was sequenced in a study of CD8 T cells in ankylosing spondylitis. Study findings and constraints: Disease-linked clones were found to be CD8+ and relatively rare in peripheral blood.

This clonotype was observed at least ten times. The antigen remains unidentified. With 4 bases removed from V and 0 bases from J, the gap between germline ends came to 7 bases. CDR3 size: 14 residues. CDR1 is LGHDT, CDR2 YNNKEL, per germline (reference sequence). TCRdb analysed the 5' RACE reads with MiXCR anew, one entry per CDR3 protein. The sample lists hundreds of thousands of distinct CDR3 sequences, roughly 25% occurring once. Sequencing was performed on blood, either unsorted or a sorted T cell fraction (not recorded which). This chain links TRBV3-1 with TRBJ1-5; D is uncertain. The receptor comes from a male donor with ankylosing spondylitis or in good health (not recorded which). The chain's CDR3 is CASSLGHSNQPQHF. Written as DNA, the CDR3 is TGTGCCAGCAGCCTGGGCCATAGCAATCAGCCCCAGCATTTT.